This T cell receptor (beta chain) is drawn from a study of blood T cell repertoires in COVID-19. Study overall: The United States, Italy and Spain provided the acute and convalescent COVID-19 samples. PBMCs, B-cell-depleted T cells, or T cells provided the cDNA or gDNA that made up the material.

Some clones are missing from TCRdb's copy, which holds only in-frame ones; the method was immunoSEQ multiplex PCR. Here the sample spans about 110,000 clones, approximately 88% being singletons. From germline, CDR1 is SGHVS and CDR2 FQNEAQ. The V gene lost 5 bases and the J gene lost 4 bases, with 9 bases spanning the gap. This CDR3 has 13 amino acids. The sample comprised peripheral blood. The chain combines TRBV7-8 with TRBJ1-3; D is unresolved. This clonotype originated in a woman aged 70-85 years with acute or convalescent COVID-19. CDR3 residues: CASSKGAGNTIYF. The CDR3 nucleotides read TGTGCCAGCAGCAAAGGAGCGGGAAACACCATATATTTT.